These 20 T cell receptor beta chains came from one sample sequenced in a study of Tregs in tolerant kidney transplant recipients (dated 2019 in TCRdb). Library preparation used the immunoSEQ multiplex PCR assay. Sourced from immuneACCESS, this table was stored by TCRdb with only in-frame sequences that have V and J called. A share of the clones is absent; for the studies checked, an unresolved V gene accounts for under half, and the remainder has no known explanation. Counted in this sample were about 110,000 clones; roughly 90% of them appeared once. Roughly 0.35% of the sample goes to the ten largest clones. Read against the paper, the sample's time point label means: blood sample drawn before combined kidney and bone marrow transplant. The source was CD4+ T cells from blood, collected before the transplant. Every receptor here comes from a human donor who received a combined kidney and bone marrow transplant.

The chain couples TRBV7-2 to TRBJ2-7; 7 bases are a match to TRBD2. J was trimmed by 2 bases and V by 0 bases; bases with no gene match: 1. The CDR3 extends over 14 amino acids. Germline-derived CDR1 and CDR2 are SGHTA and FQGNSA. CDR3 amino acids: CASSLASGAYEQYF. The CDR3 DNA follows: TGTGCCAGCAGCTTAGCGAGCGGGGCCTACGAGCAGTACTTC.

V and J are TRBV5-4 and TRBJ2-2; 7 nucleotides align to TRBD1. V lost 2 bases to trimming and J lost 6 bases; unmatched junction nucleotides: 16. CDR3 length: 18 residues. Germline CDR1 SGHNT, CDR2 YYREEE (reference sequence). In DNA form, the CDR3 reads TGTGCCAGCAGCTTTGCGCCGACCCGACAGGGCTGGGCCGGGGAGCTGTTTTTT. Translation: CASSFAPTRQGWAGELFF.

This clone was seen a single time. The chain recombines TRBV28 with TRBJ1-1; 11 bases are shared with TRBD1. After removal of 6 bases from V and 4 bases from J, the junction contained 4 bases not matched to a gene. The length of the CDR3 is 14 residues. Germline loops: CDR1 MDHEN, CDR2 SYDVKM. This chain's CDR3 is CASSSGTGGTEAFF. The CDR3 nucleotides read TGTGCCAGCAGCTCCGGGACAGGGGGCACTGAAGCTTTCTTT.

This clone was seen once. The chain uses TRBV7-2 and TRBJ1-1; no clear D. Per the germline V gene, CDR1 is SGHTA and CDR2 is FQGNSA. The CDR3 is 12 residues long. Trimming cost V 4 bases and J 9 bases, with 12 bases left between them. The DNA for the CDR3 is TGTGCCAGCAGCTCTGGGCCCTCTAAAGCTTTCTTT. Amino acid sequence: CASSSGPSKAFF.

This clone came up a few times. The rearrangement uses TRBV10-1 and TRBJ2-7, with D hard to call. The CDR3 covers 12 residues. V lost 3 bases and J 1 base, leaving 4 bases between the germline ends. Germline CDR1 reads WNHNN; CDR2 reads SYGVQD (reference sequence). This chain's CDR3 is CASSESSYEQYF. As DNA, the CDR3 is TGCGCCAGCAGTGAATCATCCTACGAGCAGTACTTC.

This clone appeared once. V is TRBV29-1 and J is TRBJ2-5; no firm D call. CDR1 and CDR2 from the germline V gene are SQVTM and ANQGSEA. The CDR3 runs 13 residues. Trimming cost V 6 bases and J 5 bases, with 16 bases left between them. CDR3 in DNA: TGCAGCGTGGGTTACCGTTTCGGGGAGACCCAGTACTTC. Translation gives CSVGYRFGETQYF.

J is TRBJ1-1 and V is TRBV12-2; TRBD1, the table's D call, lacks a check against the DNA. TRBV12-2 corresponds to a pseudogene. The CDR3 contains 16 residues. CDR3 nucleotides: TGTGCAAGTCGCTTACCGAAAACAGGGGGTAGCACTGAAGCTTTCTTT. It encodes CASRLPKTGGSTEAFF.

V usage is TRBV5-1 and J usage is TRBJ1-1; the match to TRBD1 covers 9 bases. The CDR3 is 15 residues long. V was clipped by 5 bases and J by 1 base; unmatched bases: 6. Germline CDR1 SGHRS, CDR2 YFSETQ. CDR3 DNA sequence: TGCGCCAGCAGAACCGGACAGGGGACGAACACTGAAGCTTTCTTT. As protein: CASRTGQGTNTEAFF.

J is TRBJ1-5 and V is TRBV5-5; TRBD1 matches 9 bases. V lost 4 bases, J lost 0 bases, and 11 bases stayed unmatched. Germline CDR1 and CDR2: SGHKS and YYEKEE (reference sequence). This CDR3 has 18 residues. CDR3 region: CASSPGQGRFGSNQPQHF. CDR3 in DNA: TGTGCCAGCAGCCCCGGACAGGGGCGGTTCGGTAGCAATCAGCCCCAGCATTTT.

The CDR3 is CASSVATLPGGYTF. CDR3 nucleotides: TGTGCCAGCAGCGTAGCAACGCTCCCGGGTGGCTACACCTTC. This chain joins TRBV9 and TRBJ1-2; D not resolved. The germline V and J ends were trimmed by 0 bases and 7 bases, with 13 bases remaining between them. Germline CDR1 reads SGDLS; CDR2 reads YYNGEE. This CDR3 has 14 amino acids. The variable domain in full, completed from reference TRBV9 and TRBJ1-2, reads DSGVTQTPKHLITATGQRVTLRCSPRSGDLSVYWYQQSLDQGLQFLIQYYNGEERAKGNILERFSAQQFPDLHSELNLSSLELGDSALYFCASSVATLPGGYTFGSGTRLTVV.

The chain uses TRBV6-1 and TRBJ2-5; 9 nucleotides align to TRBD1. CDR1 and CDR2 (germline): MNHNS, SASEGT. The CDR3 extends over 13 amino acids. Losses at the gene ends were 7 bases for V and 4 bases for J; bases not matched to a gene: 4. The CDR3 DNA reads TGTGCCAGCATGGGGACAGGGAGAGAGACCCAGTACTTC. Encoded protein: CASMGTGRETQYF.

This sequence joins TRBV5-1 and TRBJ2-3, with TRBD2 identical over 9 bases. Trimming removed 7 bases from V and 0 bases from J; junction bases left unmatched: 6. This CDR3 has 15 residues. The V gene's germline CDR1 is SGHRS and CDR2 YFSETQ. CDR3 residues: CASGPSGDSTDTQYF. In nucleotides, the CDR3 is TGCGCCAGCGGGCCTAGCGGGGATAGCACAGATACGCAGTATTTT. Supplemented by reference TRBV5-1 and TRBJ2-3, the full variable domain reads KAGVTQTPRYLIKTRGQQVTLSCSPISGHRSVSWYQQTPGQGLQFLFEYFSETQRNKGNFPGRFSGRQFSNSRSEMNVSTLELGDSALYLCASGPSGDSTDTQYFGPGTRLTVL.

V gene TRBV5-1 combines with J gene TRBJ1-4, with TRBD1 matching 10 bases. V shed 4 bases, J shed 4 bases, and the junction held 1 base outside the gene matches. This CDR3 has 14 amino acids. Germline V gene sequence: CDR1 SGHRS, CDR2 YFSETQ. The DNA for the CDR3 is TGCGCCAGCAGCCGGACAGGGGGTAATGAAAAACTGTTTTTT. Amino acids: CASSRTGGNEKLFF.

This chain uses TRBV7-2 with TRBJ2-1; TRBD1 agrees at 7 bases. Trimming took 5 bases from V and 5 from J; bases not matched to a gene: 9. Germline lookup yields CDR1 SGHTA and CDR2 FQGNSA. The CDR3 totals 15 residues. The CDR3 region is CASSLNRDSNNEQFF. The CDR3 DNA is TGTGCCAGCAGCCTGAATAGGGACAGCAACAATGAGCAGTTCTTC.

The chain joins TRBV5-1 to TRBJ2-7; 9 bases map to TRBD1. The junction had 9 bases not matched to a gene; V was cut back by 5 bases and J by 3 bases. The CDR3 has 15 residues. Germline V lookup: CDR1 SGHRS, CDR2 YFSETQ. The CDR3 region is CASRTGQGGIYEQYF. For the CDR3, the DNA is TGCGCCAGCAGAACGGGACAGGGAGGAATCTACGAGCAGTACTTC.

CDR3 residues: CASSLRGDQPQHF. CDR3 DNA: TGTGCCAGCAGCTTACGGGGGGATCAGCCCCAGCATTTT. The chain recombines TRBV7-8 with TRBJ1-5; TRBD1 might be the D (5 bases). Germline V lookup: CDR1 SGHVS, CDR2 FQNEAQ. This CDR3 has 13 amino acids. V dropped 2 bases and J dropped 5 bases, with 7 bases sitting between them.

Only one count was recorded for this clone. The junction departs from the called germline gene at one end, perhaps through a read error. The same CDR3 also results from other DNA sequences found in this sample. The V call is TRBV7-2, the J call TRBJ2-5; 12 bases are a match to TRBD2. CDR3 length: 14 residues. CDR1 and CDR2 from the germline V gene are SGHTA and FQGNSA. CDR3 DNA sequence: TGTGCCAGCAGCCTAGCGGGGGGGGGAGAGACCCAGTACTTC. It codes for CASSLAGGGETQYF. Full variable domain (missing parts from reference TRBV7-2 and TRBJ2-5): GAGVSQSPSNKVTEKGKDVELRCDPISGHTALYWYRQSLGQGLEFLIYFQGNSAPDKSGLPSDRFSAERTGGSVSTLTIQRTQQEDSAVYLCASSLAGGGETQYFGPGTRLLVL.

This chain connects TRBV7-2 to TRBJ2-7, with TRBD2 identical over 10 bases. Looked up from germline, CDR1 is SGHTA and CDR2 is FQGNSA. The CDR3 is 14 residues long. V shed 1 base, J shed 7 bases, and the junction held 4 bases outside the gene matches. The CDR3 nucleotides are TGTGCCAGCAGCTTAGAAGCGGGGGGGAGAGAGCAGTACTTC. It encodes CASSLEAGGREQYF.

In its sample, this clone was seen a few times. V and J are TRBV6-5 and TRBJ1-6; D perhaps matches TRBD1 (5 bases). CDR3 length equals 15 residues. Between the trimmed V and J ends, which lost 0 bases and 5 bases, there was a span of 8 bases. Germline CDR1 reads MNHEY; CDR2 reads SVGAGI. The CDR3 DNA sequence: TGTGCCAGCAGTTACTCGCAGGGAAATAATTCACCCCTCCACTTT. It is translated as CASSYSQGNNSPLHF.

The rearrangement links TRBV18 to TRBJ2-1, with TRBD2 identical over 7 bases. The ends lost 3 bases at V and 6 bases at J; junction bases unmatched: 8. The germline V gene has CDR1 KGHSH and CDR2 LQKENI. This CDR3 contains 15 residues. CDR3 protein: CASSPPAGAFNEQFF. The CDR3 DNA follows: TGTGCCAGCTCACCCCCCGCGGGAGCTTTCAATGAGCAGTTCTTC.